This record covers a single T cell receptor beta chain. The CDR3 has 15 residues. J lost 6 bases, V lost 4 bases, and 6 bases had no gene match. CDR1 SNHLY and CDR2 FYNNEI come from the germline V gene. These data are taken from a study of blood T cell repertoires in COVID-19. Study-level information: COVID-19 samples, acute and convalescent, were from the United States, Italy and Spain. Sources were T cells, B-cell-depleted T cells, or PBMCs; the material itself was cDNA or gDNA.

As handled by the study authors: Amplification of reference gene primers provided the estimated nucleated cell counts. Using immunoSEQ multiplex PCR, the repertoire was profiled, and TCRdb retains in-frame clones only, with some absent. The V and J calls and clone size were taken over from that table, and D and trimming were inferred from the DNA. The sample has 70,000 or so clones, around 91% seen once; the top ten hold 8.5%. The chain couples TRBV2 to TRBJ1-6; 7 bases are a match to TRBD1. The origin of this receptor is a human donor in a cohort sampled during active COVID-19. What was sequenced was peripheral blood. The CDR3 DNA is TGTGCCAGCAGTGTAGCGGGACAGATTAATTCACCCCTCCACTTT. It codes for CASSVAGQINSPLHF.